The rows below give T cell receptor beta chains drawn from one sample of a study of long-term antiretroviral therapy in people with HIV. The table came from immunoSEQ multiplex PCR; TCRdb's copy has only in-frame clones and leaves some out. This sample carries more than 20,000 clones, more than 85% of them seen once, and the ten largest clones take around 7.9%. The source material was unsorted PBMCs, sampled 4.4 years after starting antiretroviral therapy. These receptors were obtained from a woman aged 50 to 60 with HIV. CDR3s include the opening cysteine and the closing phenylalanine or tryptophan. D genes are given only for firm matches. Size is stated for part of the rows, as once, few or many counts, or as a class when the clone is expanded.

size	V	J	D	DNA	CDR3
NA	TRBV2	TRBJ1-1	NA	TGTGCCAGCAGGGTACGACAGGAAGCTTTCTTT	CASRVRQEAFF
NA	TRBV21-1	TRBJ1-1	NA	TGTGCCAGCAGCCCCCATCCGGACAGGGGCCTGAACACTGAAGCTTTCTTT	CASSPHPDRGLNTEAFF
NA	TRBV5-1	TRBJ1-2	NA	TGCGCCAGCAGCCCGGGACCTAACAACTATGGCTACACCTTC	CASSPGPNNYGYTF
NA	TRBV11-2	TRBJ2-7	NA	TGTGCCAGCAGCACCCAAGCGGCGCTCGCCTACGAGCAGTACTTC	CASSTQAALAYEQYF
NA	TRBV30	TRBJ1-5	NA	TGTGCCTGGAGTGTGGGGACGAGGAATCAGCCCCAGCATTTT	CAWSVGTRNQPQHF
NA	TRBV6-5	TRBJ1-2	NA	TGTGCCACACGCCCCGAGGCTAACTATGGCTACACCTTC	CATRPEANYGYTF
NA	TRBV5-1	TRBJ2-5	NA	TGCGCCAGCAGCCAAGGAGGGGGGCAAGAGACCCAGTACTTC	CASSQGGGQETQYF
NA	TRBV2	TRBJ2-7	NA	TGTGCCAGCAGTCCGAACCGACAGGCCTCATACGAGCAGTACTTC	CASSPNRQASYEQYF
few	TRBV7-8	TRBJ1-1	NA	TGTGCCAGCAGCCAAAGGGCTTTCGAGTTGAACACTGAAGCTTTCTTT	CASSQRAFELNTEAFF
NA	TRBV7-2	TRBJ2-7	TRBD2	TGTGCCAGCAGCTTAGTATTCGGGGGGACCTACGAGCAGTACTTC	CASSLVFGGTYEQYF